This T cell receptor (beta chain) emerged from a study of blood T cell repertoires in COVID-19. Looking at the study overall: Researchers got acute and convalescent COVID-19 samples from the United States, Italy and Spain. Sources were T cells, B-cell-depleted T cells, or PBMCs; the material itself was cDNA or gDNA.

Authors' methods: Cell counts per sample came from amplifying reference gene primers. TCRdb keeps only in-frame clones here, not all; method: immunoSEQ multiplex PCR. V and J calls and clone size are copied from that table; D and trimming were computed from the DNA. This sample has 85,000 to 130,000 clones; roughly 91% occur once, and the top ten carry roughly 5.5%. The germline CDR1 and CDR2 sequences are PRHDT and FYEKMQ (reference sequence). The CDR3 has 12 residues. The germline V and J ends were trimmed by 10 bases and 4 bases, with 13 bases remaining between them. The receptor was isolated from a human donor in a cohort sampled during active COVID-19. This rearrangement joins TRBV13 to TRBJ1-2, with D perhaps TRBD1 (5 bases). The specimen sequenced was peripheral blood. In DNA form, the CDR3 reads TGTGCCACCCGGGACTTCTCCTATGGCTACACCTTC. This gives the protein CATRDFSYGYTF.